These 30 T cell receptor beta chains came from one sample sequenced in a study of T-cell reconstitution after alpha-beta-depleted transplantation in children. Researchers prepared the TCRbeta library using unique molecular identifiers, the study reports. TCRdb independently ran MiXCR on the PCR reads; one entry per CDR3 protein. The table lists 530,000 or so distinct CDR3 sequences, approximately 30% of them singletons. The sequenced sample was PBMCs, obtained before TCRalphabeta/CD19-depleted stem cell transplant. All receptors derive from a boy in the first two years of life with Wiskott-Aldrich syndrome, due to receive a stem cell transplant.

This clonotype was detected only a few times. As DNA, the CDR3 is TGTGCCACCAGCAGGAGGAGGACTAGCGGGGCCACAGATACGCAGTATTTT. This encodes CATSRRRTSGATDTQYF. The V gene is TRBV15, the J gene TRBJ2-3; 12 bases map to TRBD2. The CDR3 has 17 amino acids. Per the germline V gene, CDR1 is LNHNV and CDR2 is YYDKDF (reference sequence). With V trimmed by 3 bases and J by 2 bases, 6 bases remained unmatched.

The chain has TRBV28 and TRBJ2-7; D is possibly TRBD2 (5 bases). V dropped 6 bases and J dropped 3 bases, with 21 bases sitting between them. The germline V gene encodes CDR1 MDHEN and CDR2 SYDVKM. This CDR3 region has 16 residues. The CDR3 DNA sequence: TGTGCCAGCAGCTATGTGCTTGAGGGCTTCCTCTACGAGCAGTACTTC. Protein product: CASSYVLEGFLYEQYF.

This clonotype was counted many times. This chain uses TRBV5-1 with TRBJ2-2; 8 bases are a match to TRBD1. The CDR3 extends over 15 amino acids. V lost 4 bases to trimming and J lost 4 bases; unmatched junction nucleotides: 6. Germline values: CDR1 SGHRS, CDR2 YFSETQ. DNA of the CDR3: TGCGCCAGCAGCCCAGGACAGGGTGGCACCGGGGAGCTGTTTTTT. The encoded protein is CASSPGQGGTGELFF.

This clonotype occurred a few times. This chain uses TRBV7-6 with TRBJ1-2; 9 positions agree with TRBD1. V shed 5 bases, J shed 6 bases, and the junction held 4 bases outside the gene matches. The CDR3 covers 13 residues. Germline V gene data show CDR1 as SGHVS and CDR2 as FNYEAQ. For the CDR3, the DNA is TGTGCCAGCAGCCTCGGGACAGGGCATGGCTACACCTTC. Amino acid sequence: CASSLGTGHGYTF.

This sequence joins TRBV20-1 and TRBJ2-7; 8 bases are shared with TRBD1. This CDR3 spans 16 amino acids. CDR1 and CDR2 (germline): DFQATT, SNEGSKA (reference sequence). Unmatched junction bases numbered 9, after V lost 2 bases and J lost 0 bases. In DNA, the CDR3 is TGCAGTGCTAGAATAACCGGGACAGGTCACTCCTACGAGCAGTACTTC. The encoded protein is CSARITGTGHSYEQYF.

The V and J genes are TRBV4-2 and TRBJ2-2, with 9 positions matching TRBD1. The CDR3 extends over 18 amino acids. V gave up 1 base and J gave up 5 bases; unmatched junction bases: 11. The germline V gene has CDR1 LGHNA and CDR2 YNFKEQ. The CDR3 region is CASSQGVWGTGRTGELFF. CDR3 nucleotides: TGTGCCAGCAGCCAAGGAGTATGGGGGACAGGGCGAACCGGGGAGCTGTTTTTT.

This clonotype was picked up a small number of times. The chain uses TRBV15 and TRBJ2-5; TRBD2 aligns across 10 bases. Per germline, CDR1 LNHNV and CDR2 YYDKDF (reference sequence). The CDR3 consists of 16 residues. J was trimmed by 4 bases and V by 0 bases; bases with no gene match: 5. As DNA, the CDR3 is TGTGCCACCAGCAGAGATCTAGCGGGAGTTGCAGAGACCCAGTACTTC. Its translation is CATSRDLAGVAETQYF.

The chain links TRBV5-6 to TRBJ1-4, with D maybe TRBD1 (5 bases). With 4 bases removed from V and 2 bases from J, the gap between germline ends came to 12 bases. The CDR3 length is 15 residues. Germline V lookup: CDR1 SGHDT, CDR2 YYEEEE. CDR3 DNA: TGTGCCAGCAGCCGTCTGGGGCGGACTAATGAAAAACTGTTTTTT. Translating it yields CASSRLGRTNEKLFF.

The rearrangement uses TRBV5-1 and TRBJ1-6, with TRBD1 identical over 10 bases. CDR3 size: 15 residues. V gave up 2 bases and J gave up 9 bases; unmatched junction bases: 5. CDR1 is SGHRS, CDR2 YFSETQ, per germline. CDR3 protein: CASSFDGQGVSPLHF. CDR3 DNA: TGCGCCAGCAGCTTCGACGGACAGGGGGTTTCACCCCTCCACTTT.

This clonotype turned up a few times. The chain couples TRBV20-1 to TRBJ1-1; 7 nucleotides align to TRBD1. Germline lookup yields CDR1 DFQATT and CDR2 SNEGSKA (reference sequence). The junction had 8 bases not matched to a gene; V was cut back by 7 bases and J by 12 bases. CDR3 length equals 10 residues. The CDR3 spells CSGNYRGTFF. The CDR3 coding sequence is TGCAGTGGAAACTACAGGGGTACTTTCTTT.

The chain joins TRBV6-1 to TRBJ1-3; D is ambiguous. The V gene's germline CDR1 is MNHNS and CDR2 SASEGT. The CDR3 is made up of 14 amino acids. Between the trimmed V and J ends, which lost 8 bases and 3 bases, there was a span of 14 bases. The CDR3 loop is CASRKGQLGNTIYF. Here the CDR3 DNA reads TGTGCCAGCCGGAAAGGGCAGCTTGGAAACACCATATATTTT.

This clonotype has just a few counts. One junction end disagrees with the germline gene, perhaps due to a read error. This chain connects TRBV29-1 to TRBJ2-3; tentatively, D is TRBD2 (7 bases). The CDR3 runs to 12 residues. CDR1 is SQVTM and CDR2 is ANQGSEA in the germline V gene. In DNA form, the CDR3 reads TGCAGCGGGAGGGGGGGCACGGATACGCAGTATTTT. This sequence encodes CSGRGGTDTQYF.

This clonotype was observed a few times. The gene calls are TRBV20-1 and TRBJ2-7; 10 bases fit TRBD2. The germline gives CDR1 DFQATT, CDR2 SNEGSKA (reference sequence). CDR3 size: 14 residues. J gave up 6 bases and V 1 base, and 6 bases lay outside the gene matches. The CDR3 DNA reads TGCAGTGCTAGAGTGGGTAGCGGGAGGTTCGAGCAGTACTTC. Its translation is CSARVGSGRFEQYF.

The chain recombines TRBV5-1 with TRBJ2-1; a weak D match, TRBD1 (6 bases). Between the trimmed V and J ends, which lost 2 bases and 4 bases, there was a span of 13 bases. CDR1 SGHRS and CDR2 YFSETQ come from the germline V gene. The CDR3 is 15 residues long. The CDR3 coding sequence is TGCGCCAGCAGCTTAAGGACAGTTTCATACAATGAGCAGTTCTTC. This sequence encodes CASSLRTVSYNEQFF.

This sequence joins TRBV20-1 and TRBJ2-5; unclear D gene. The V end lost 5 bases, the J end lost 5 bases, and 18 bases lay between the germline ends. CDR3 length equals 14 residues. Looked up from germline, CDR1 is DFQATT and CDR2 is SNEGSKA (reference sequence). CDR3 DNA sequence: TGCAGTGCTTCGTCCCACCCTTCGGCGGAGACCCAGTACTTC. Translation: CSASSHPSAETQYF.

The CDR3 spells CASSHARDSNQPQHF. CDR3 in DNA: TGTGCCAGCAGCCATGCCCGGGACAGTAATCAGCCCCAGCATTTT. The chain has TRBV4-2 and TRBJ1-5; 7 nucleotides align to TRBD1. The V gene end was trimmed by 3 bases and the J gene end by 4 bases; junction bases not matched to a gene: 6. Germline CDR1 reads LGHNA; CDR2 reads YNFKEQ. CDR3 length: 15 residues.

This clonotype occurred a few times. The chain uses TRBV7-2 and TRBJ1-2; possibly TRBD1 for D (6 bases). Germline V gives CDR1 SGHTA, CDR2 FQGNSA. CDR3 length: 15 amino acids. V lost 5 bases, J lost 7 bases, and 20 bases lay in between. For the CDR3, the DNA is TGTGCCAGCAGCCCCATTCCGGGAGGGGGAGGTGGCTACACCTTC. Translation: CASSPIPGGGGGYTF.

In this sample, this clonotype turned up a few times. V gene TRBV5-1 combines with J gene TRBJ2-2; 9 positions match TRBD2. Germline V gives CDR1 SGHRS, CDR2 YFSETQ. V gave up 4 bases and J gave up 3 bases; unmatched junction bases: 7. This CDR3 region has 16 residues. CDR3 sequence reads: CASSAVIAGDTGELFF. DNA of the CDR3: TGCGCCAGCAGCGCCGTTATAGCGGGAGACACCGGGGAGCTGTTTTTT. Combining the CDR3 with reference TRBV5-1 and TRBJ2-2 gives the whole variable domain KAGVTQTPRYLIKTRGQQVTLSCSPISGHRSVSWYQQTPGQGLQFLFEYFSETQRNKGNFPGRFSGRQFSNSRSEMNVSTLELGDSALYLCASSAVIAGDTGELFFGEGSRLTVL.

This sequence joins TRBV29-1 and TRBJ2-7; the D call may be TRBD1 or TRBD2 (5 bases each). V was pared by 4 bases and J by 5 bases, with 12 bases between. This CDR3 is 12 amino acids long. From germline, CDR1 is SQVTM and CDR2 ANQGSEA. For the CDR3, the DNA is TGCAGCGTTGGGGGGATAACCGACGAGCAGTACTTC. It translates to CSVGGITDEQYF.

This clonotype occurred a few times. The J gene is TRBJ2-1, the V gene TRBV28; TRBD2 agrees at 8 bases. The CDR3 is made up of 15 amino acids. CDR1 and CDR2 (germline): MDHEN, SYDVKM. With V trimmed by 2 bases and J by 7 bases, 7 bases remained unmatched. As DNA, the CDR3 is TGTGCCAGCAGTTTAATAGCGGGACCGTCTAATGAGCAGTTCTTC. Translation: CASSLIAGPSNEQFF. The variable domain in full, with the rest retrieved from reference TRBV28 and TRBJ2-1, is DVKVTQSSRYLVKRTGEKVFLECVQDMDHENMFWYRQDPGLGLRLIYFSYDVKMKEKGDIPEGYSVSREKKERFSLILESASTNQTSMYLCASSLIAGPSNEQFFGPGTRLTVL.

The V and J genes are TRBV10-3 and TRBJ2-2; either TRBD1 or TRBD2 may fit D (5 bases each). V lost 10 bases to trimming and J lost 1 base, with 19 bases between them. The CDR3 runs 16 residues. Germline V gene sequence: CDR1 ENHRY, CDR2 SYGVKD. This chain's CDR3 is CATIEGKDVNTGELFF. The CDR3 bases are TGTGCCACGATAGAGGGGAAAGACGTGAACACCGGGGAGCTGTTTTTT.

This clonotype was seen more than once but under ten times. The genes are TRBV29-1 and TRBJ2-7; D possibly corresponds to TRBD2 (5 bases). V was shortened by 7 bases and J by 6 bases, with 10 bases between the two germline ends. CDR1 and CDR2 (germline): SQVTM, ANQGSEA. The CDR3 contains 10 residues. The CDR3 sequence is CSGTGAEQYF. The DNA for the CDR3 is TGCAGCGGGACTGGAGCCGAGCAGTACTTC.

The V call is TRBV9, the J call TRBJ2-1; 12 bases align to TRBD2. V lost 4 bases and J lost 6; bases outside the gene matches: 8. Germline-derived CDR1 and CDR2 are SGDLS and YYNGEE. The CDR3 spans 16 residues. Here the CDR3 reads CASSWASGRARNEQFF. CDR3 DNA sequence: TGTGCCAGCAGCTGGGCTAGCGGGAGGGCACGCAATGAGCAGTTCTTC.

This chain joins TRBV12-3 or TRBV12-4 and TRBJ2-2; D might be TRBD1 (6 bases). Between the trimmed V and J ends, which lost 7 bases and 0 bases, there was a span of 12 bases. The CDR3 contains 15 residues. CDR3 in DNA: TGTGCCAGCACGGACAGACAGGCGAACACCGGGGAGCTGTTTTTT. Protein product: CASTDRQANTGELFF.

The chain carries TRBV20-1 and TRBJ2-7; D unclear. The V gene lost 5 bases and the J gene lost 6 bases, with 11 bases spanning the gap. Germline CDR1 and CDR2: DFQATT and SNEGSKA (reference sequence). The CDR3 covers 11 residues. The CDR3 loop reads CSALGQFEQYF. The CDR3 bases are TGCAGTGCTCTAGGGCAGTTCGAGCAGTACTTC.

The chain employs TRBV19 and TRBJ2-7; tentative D call: TRBD1 (5 bases). CDR1 is LNHDA, CDR2 SQIVND, per germline (reference sequence). CDR3 length: 13 amino acids. With 7 bases removed from V and 2 bases from J, the gap between germline ends came to 12 bases. The CDR3 protein is CASKAGSTYEQYF. For the CDR3, the DNA is TGTGCCAGTAAGGCAGGGTCTACCTACGAGCAGTACTTC.

V and J are TRBV6-5 and TRBJ2-3; D is ambiguous. The CDR3 runs to 14 residues. Between the trimmed V and J ends, which lost 1 base and 2 bases, there was a span of 7 bases. From germline, CDR1 is MNHEY and CDR2 SVGAGI. This CDR3 reads CASSYYPVTDTQYF. CDR3 coding DNA: TGTGCCAGCAGTTACTACCCAGTCACAGATACGCAGTATTTT.

V is TRBV5-1 and J is TRBJ2-5, with a possible D match to TRBD2 (5 bases). Germline V gene sequence: CDR1 SGHRS, CDR2 YFSETQ. This CDR3 contains 16 residues. V lost 0 bases, J lost 1 base, and 13 bases lay in between. This chain's CDR3 is CASSLDRLAAQETQYF. CDR3 DNA sequence: TGCGCCAGCAGCTTGGATCGTCTAGCAGCCCAAGAGACCCAGTACTTC.

This clonotype was seen a handful of times. The chain employs TRBV6-4 and TRBJ1-1; 8 positions match TRBD1. Per germline, CDR1 MRHNA and CDR2 SNTAGT. This CDR3 is built from 19 residues. V lost 6 bases, J lost 0 bases, and 18 bases stayed unmatched. The CDR3 spells CASSDPSGTGRKMNTEAFF. The CDR3 DNA follows: TGTGCCAGCAGCGACCCTTCCGGGACAGGCCGAAAAATGAACACTGAAGCTTTCTTT.

The rearrangement uses TRBV2 and TRBJ2-7, with TRBD1 as a possible D gene (6 bases). CDR1 and CDR2 from the germline V gene are SNHLY and FYNNEI. The V end was cut by 8 bases, the J end by 7 bases, with 24 bases between. The CDR3 consists of 15 residues. The CDR3 nucleotides are TGTGCCAGCCTCTCGGGCGGGCAGGGGCAACGGGAGCAGTACTTC. As protein: CASLSGGQGQREQYF.